The 5 T cell receptor beta chains given below trace back to one sample, sequenced in a study of OX40 agonist ivuxolimab in advanced cancers. Only in-frame clones appear in the TCRdb table, and some are missing; sequencing was by immunoSEQ multiplex PCR. The sample records around 81,000 clones, under 90% being singletons. The sequenced sample was CD4+ or CD8+ T cells sorted from blood, obtained in a trial of the OX40 agonist ivuxolimab. The origin of the receptors is an adult with an advanced solid tumor such as melanoma, head and neck, liver or kidney cancer.

The chain combines TRBV5-4 with TRBJ2-7; D assignment may be TRBD1 or TRBD2 (5 bases each). The CDR3 runs 15 residues. V was trimmed by 4 bases and J by 2 bases, leaving 16 bases between them. In germline, CDR1 is SGHNT, CDR2 YYREEE (reference sequence). Written as DNA, the CDR3 is TGTGCCAGCAGCGGATCCGGGACGGCAACCTACGAGCAGTACTTC. It encodes CASSGSGTATYEQYF.

J is TRBJ2-5 and V is TRBV5-1, with no clear D. Per germline, CDR1 SGHRS and CDR2 YFSETQ. This CDR3 has 14 residues. Trimming stripped 4 bases from V and 5 bases from J, with 15 bases between. CDR3 DNA sequence: TGCGCCAGCAGCGCGGCGTTTGGGTCCGAGACCCAGTACTTC. Its protein is CASSAAFGSETQYF.

CDR3 DNA sequence: TGTGCCAGCAAACTCGGCCCCCGGGCCAACGTCCTGACTTTC. Translated, it gives CASKLGPRANVLTF. This sequence joins TRBV6-5 and TRBJ2-6; no firm D call. This CDR3 has 14 amino acids. Per the germline V gene, CDR1 is MNHEY and CDR2 is SVGAGI. The V gene lost 7 bases and the J gene lost 5 bases, with 12 bases spanning the gap.

The rearrangement uses TRBV27 and TRBJ2-7, with 8 nucleotides matching TRBD2. In germline, CDR1 is MNHEY, CDR2 SMNVEV (reference sequence). This CDR3 contains 15 residues. V was clipped by 3 bases and J by 6 bases; unmatched bases: 10. The CDR3 sequence is CASSFRSGSLVEQYF. In nucleotides, the CDR3 is TGTGCCAGCAGTTTTAGGAGCGGGAGCCTGGTCGAGCAGTACTTC.

This chain uses TRBV18 with TRBJ1-2; D may be TRBD1 (6 bases). With 6 bases removed from V and 4 bases from J, the gap between germline ends came to 15 bases. Germline V gene lookup returns CDR1 KGHSH and CDR2 LQKENI. The CDR3 is 14 residues long. This chain's CDR3 is CASSKEGGGYGYTF. The CDR3 coding sequence is TGTGCCAGCTCCAAAGAGGGGGGCGGCTATGGCTACACCTTC.